This entry features one TCR beta chain sequence. The CDR3 has 16 amino acids. With 3 bases clipped from V and 6 bases from J, the junction kept 6 bases outside the gene matches. Per the germline V gene, CDR1 is MGHRA and CDR2 is YSYEKL. The data originate from a study of control samples from healthy donors and cancer patients. Assay: immunoSEQ multiplex PCR; the TCRdb copy retains only in-frame clones and omits some. The table includes under 200,000 clones, about 86% detected once. This TCR came from a woman aged 25 to 39 in good health. The chain is built from TRBV4-1 and TRBJ1-4; the match to TRBD1 covers 11 bases. The sequencing input was blood. CDR3 sequence: CASSQRDRGWDEKLFF. As DNA, the CDR3 is TGCGCCAGCAGCCAGAGGGACAGGGGGTGGGATGAAAAACTGTTTTTT.